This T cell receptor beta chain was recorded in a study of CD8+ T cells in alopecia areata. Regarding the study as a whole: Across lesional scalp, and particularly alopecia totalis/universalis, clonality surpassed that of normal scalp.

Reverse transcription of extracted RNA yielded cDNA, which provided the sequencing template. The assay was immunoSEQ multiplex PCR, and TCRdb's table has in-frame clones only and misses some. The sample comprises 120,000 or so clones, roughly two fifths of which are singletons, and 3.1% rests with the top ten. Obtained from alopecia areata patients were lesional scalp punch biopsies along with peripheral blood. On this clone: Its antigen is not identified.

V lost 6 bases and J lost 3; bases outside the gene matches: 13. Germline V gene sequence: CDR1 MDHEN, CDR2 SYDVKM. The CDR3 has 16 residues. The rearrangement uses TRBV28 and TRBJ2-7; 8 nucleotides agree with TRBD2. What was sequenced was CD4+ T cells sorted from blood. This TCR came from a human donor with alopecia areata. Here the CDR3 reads CASSPGGAGAFYEQYF. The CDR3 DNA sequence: TGTGCCAGCAGCCCCGGGGGGGCAGGCGCCTTCTACGAGCAGTACTTC.